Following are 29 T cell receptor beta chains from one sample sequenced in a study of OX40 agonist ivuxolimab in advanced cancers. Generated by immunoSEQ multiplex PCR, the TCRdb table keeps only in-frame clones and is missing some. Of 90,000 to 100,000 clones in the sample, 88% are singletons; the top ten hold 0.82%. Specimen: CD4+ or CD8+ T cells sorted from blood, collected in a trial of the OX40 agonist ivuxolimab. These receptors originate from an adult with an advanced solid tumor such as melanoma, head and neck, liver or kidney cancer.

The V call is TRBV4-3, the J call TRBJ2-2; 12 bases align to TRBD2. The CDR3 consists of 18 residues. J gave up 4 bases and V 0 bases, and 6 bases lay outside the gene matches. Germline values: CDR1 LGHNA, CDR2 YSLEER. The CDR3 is CASSQERMTSGGTGELFF. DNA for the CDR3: TGCGCCAGCAGCCAAGAACGGATGACTAGCGGGGGCACCGGGGAGCTGTTTTTT.

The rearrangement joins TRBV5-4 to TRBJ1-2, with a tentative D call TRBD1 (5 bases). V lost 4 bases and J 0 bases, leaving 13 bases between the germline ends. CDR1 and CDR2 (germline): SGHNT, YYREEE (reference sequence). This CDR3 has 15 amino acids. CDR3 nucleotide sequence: TGTGCCAGCAGCCAGAGACAGACTGCTAACTATGGCTACACCTTC. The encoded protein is CASSQRQTANYGYTF.

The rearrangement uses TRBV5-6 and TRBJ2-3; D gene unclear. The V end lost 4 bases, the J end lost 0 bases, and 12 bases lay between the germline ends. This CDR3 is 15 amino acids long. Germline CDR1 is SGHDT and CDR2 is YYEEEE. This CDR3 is CASSLTGLSTDTQYF. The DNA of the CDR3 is TGTGCCAGCAGCCTAACGGGCTTGAGCACAGATACGCAGTATTTT.

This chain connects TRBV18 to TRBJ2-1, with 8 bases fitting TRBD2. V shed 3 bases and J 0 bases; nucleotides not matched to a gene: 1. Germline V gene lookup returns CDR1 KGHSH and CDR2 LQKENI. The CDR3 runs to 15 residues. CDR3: CASSPGTSSYNEQFF. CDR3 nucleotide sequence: TGTGCCAGCTCACCTGGGACTAGCTCCTACAATGAGCAGTTCTTC.

The CDR3 DNA reads TGTGCCAGCAGCACTTCATTACATCCCTACGAGCAGTACGTC. It encodes CASSTSLHPYEQYV. The chain recombines TRBV11-2 with TRBJ2-7; no firm D call. The CDR3 has 14 amino acids. V was shortened by 5 bases and J by 2 bases, with 13 bases between the two germline ends. Looked up from germline, CDR1 is SGHAT and CDR2 is FQNNGV.

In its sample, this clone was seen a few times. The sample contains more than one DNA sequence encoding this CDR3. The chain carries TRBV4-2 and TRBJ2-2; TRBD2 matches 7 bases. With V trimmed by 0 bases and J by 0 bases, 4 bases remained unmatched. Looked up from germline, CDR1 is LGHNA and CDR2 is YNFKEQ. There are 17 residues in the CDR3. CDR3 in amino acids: CASSQEGGLANTGELFF. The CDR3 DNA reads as TGTGCCAGCAGCCAAGAGGGCGGACTAGCGAACACCGGGGAGCTGTTTTTT.

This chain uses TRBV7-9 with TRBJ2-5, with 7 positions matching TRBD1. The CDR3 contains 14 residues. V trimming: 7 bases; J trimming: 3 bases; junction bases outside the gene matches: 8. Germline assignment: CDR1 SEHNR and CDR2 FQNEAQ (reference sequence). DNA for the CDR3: TGTGCCAGCACCCAAGGGACAGCCGAAGAGACCCAGTACTTC. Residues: CASTQGTAEETQYF.

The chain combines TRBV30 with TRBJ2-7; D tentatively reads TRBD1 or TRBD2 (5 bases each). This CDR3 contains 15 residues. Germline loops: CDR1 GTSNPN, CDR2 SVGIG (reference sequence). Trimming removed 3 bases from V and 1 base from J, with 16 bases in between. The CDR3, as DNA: TGTGCCTGGAGAGCGACAGCGGTCCGTTCCTACGAGCAGTACTTC. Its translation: CAWRATAVRSYEQYF.

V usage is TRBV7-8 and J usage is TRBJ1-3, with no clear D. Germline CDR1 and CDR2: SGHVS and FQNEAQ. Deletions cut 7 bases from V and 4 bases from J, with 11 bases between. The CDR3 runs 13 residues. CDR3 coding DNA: TGTGCCAGCACCTACTGGACGGGAAACACCATATATTTT. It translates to CASTYWTGNTIYF.

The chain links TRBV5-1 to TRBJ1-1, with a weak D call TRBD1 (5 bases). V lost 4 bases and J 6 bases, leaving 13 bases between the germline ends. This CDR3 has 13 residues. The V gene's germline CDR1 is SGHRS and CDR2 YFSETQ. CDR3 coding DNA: TGCGCCAGCAGCCCGTACCGGGGCCCTGAAGCTTTCTTT. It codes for CASSPYRGPEAFF.

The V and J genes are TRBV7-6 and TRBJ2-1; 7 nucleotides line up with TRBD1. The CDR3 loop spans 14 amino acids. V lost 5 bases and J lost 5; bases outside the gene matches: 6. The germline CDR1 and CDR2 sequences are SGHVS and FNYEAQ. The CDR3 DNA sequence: TGTGCCAGCAGCCCCGGACAGGCCGACAATGAGCAGTTCTTC. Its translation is CASSPGQADNEQFF.

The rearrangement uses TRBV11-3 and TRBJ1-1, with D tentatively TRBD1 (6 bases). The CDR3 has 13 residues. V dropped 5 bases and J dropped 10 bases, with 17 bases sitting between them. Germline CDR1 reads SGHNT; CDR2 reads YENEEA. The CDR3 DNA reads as TGTGCCAGCAGCGTGGACGGACGAGGGGGAGCTTTCTTT. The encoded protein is CASSVDGRGGAFF.

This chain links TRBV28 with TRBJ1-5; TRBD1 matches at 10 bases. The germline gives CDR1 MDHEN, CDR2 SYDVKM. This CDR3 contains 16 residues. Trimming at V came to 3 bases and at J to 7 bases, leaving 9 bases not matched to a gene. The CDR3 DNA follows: TGTGCCAGCAGTTTCCGGGACAGGGGATGGAAGCAGCCCCAGCATTTT. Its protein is CASSFRDRGWKQPQHF.

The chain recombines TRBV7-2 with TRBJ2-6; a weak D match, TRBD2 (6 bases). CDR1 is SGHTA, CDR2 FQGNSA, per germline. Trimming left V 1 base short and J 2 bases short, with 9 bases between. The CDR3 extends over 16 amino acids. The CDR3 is CASSLDGGAGANVLTF. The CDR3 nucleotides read TGTGCCAGCAGCTTAGACGGGGGTGCTGGGGCCAACGTCCTGACTTTC.

The CDR3 coding sequence is TGTGCCAGCAGCCCGGCGGGAGATTGGAGCACCGGGGAGCTGTTTTTT. It specifies CASSPAGDWSTGELFF. The V and J genes are TRBV7-7 and TRBJ2-2; 7 positions match TRBD2. This CDR3 is 16 amino acids long. Germline assignment: CDR1 SSHAT and CDR2 FNYEAQ (reference sequence). J gave up 4 bases and V 5 bases, and 10 bases lay outside the gene matches.

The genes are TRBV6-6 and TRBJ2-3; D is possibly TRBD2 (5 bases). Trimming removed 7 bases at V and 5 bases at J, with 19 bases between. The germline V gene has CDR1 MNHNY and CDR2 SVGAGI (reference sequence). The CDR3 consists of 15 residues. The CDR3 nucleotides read TGTGCCAGCATCCCCGGGGAGAGGGCGAGAGATACGCAGTATTTT. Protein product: CASIPGERARDTQYF.

The CDR3 DNA follows: TGTGCCAGTAGTCTACAGGGAGAGGGGACTGAAGCTTTCTTT. This encodes CASSLQGEGTEAFF. The V gene is TRBV19, the J gene TRBJ1-1, with D possibly TRBD1 on 6 matching bases. Trimming took 5 bases from V and 5 from J, leaving 15 bases between them. Germline V gene data show CDR1 as LNHDA and CDR2 as SQIVND (reference sequence). CDR3 length: 14 residues.

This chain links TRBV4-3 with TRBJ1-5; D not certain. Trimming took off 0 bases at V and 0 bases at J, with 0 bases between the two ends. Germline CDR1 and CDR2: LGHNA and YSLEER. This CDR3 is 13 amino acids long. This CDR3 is CASSQDSNQPQHF. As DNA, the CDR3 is TGCGCCAGCAGCCAAGATAGCAATCAGCCCCAGCATTTT.

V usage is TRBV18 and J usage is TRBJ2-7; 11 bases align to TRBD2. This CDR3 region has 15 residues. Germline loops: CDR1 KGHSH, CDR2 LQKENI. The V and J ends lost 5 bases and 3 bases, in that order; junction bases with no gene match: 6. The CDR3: CASSSGLAEGYEQYV. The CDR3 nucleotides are TGTGCCAGCTCATCGGGACTAGCGGAGGGCTACGAGCAGTACGTC.

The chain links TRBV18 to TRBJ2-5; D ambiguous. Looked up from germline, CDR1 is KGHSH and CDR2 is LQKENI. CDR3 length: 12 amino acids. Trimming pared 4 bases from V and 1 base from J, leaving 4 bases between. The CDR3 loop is CASSHVQETQYF. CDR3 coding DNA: TGTGCCAGCTCACATGTCCAAGAGACCCAGTACTTC.

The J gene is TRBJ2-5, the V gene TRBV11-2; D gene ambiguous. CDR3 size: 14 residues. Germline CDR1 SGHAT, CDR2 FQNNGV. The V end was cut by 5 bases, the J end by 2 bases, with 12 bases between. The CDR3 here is CASSVGGPQETQYF. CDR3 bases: TGTGCCAGCAGCGTTGGTGGGCCACAAGAGACCCAGTACTTC. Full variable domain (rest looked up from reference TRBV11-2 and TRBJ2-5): EAGVAQSPRYKIIEKRQSVAFWCNPISGHATLYWYQQILGQGPKLLIQFQNNGVVDDSQLPKDRFSAERLKGVDSTLKIQPAKLEDSAVYLCASSVGGPQETQYFGPGTRLLVL.

CDR3 coding DNA: TGTGCCAGCAGCCCCCGCCCCTCCTACAATGAGCAGTTCTTC. This encodes CASSPRPSYNEQFF. The V and J genes are TRBV7-2 and TRBJ2-1; D gene ambiguous. CDR3 length equals 14 residues. Per germline, CDR1 SGHTA and CDR2 FQGNSA. Trimming left V 5 bases short and J 0 bases short, with 8 bases between. Combining the CDR3 with reference TRBV7-2 and TRBJ2-1 gives the whole variable domain GAGVSQSPSNKVTEKGKDVELRCDPISGHTALYWYRQSLGQGLEFLIYFQGNSAPDKSGLPSDRFSAERTGGSVSTLTIQRTQQEDSAVYLCASSPRPSYNEQFFGPGTRLTVL.

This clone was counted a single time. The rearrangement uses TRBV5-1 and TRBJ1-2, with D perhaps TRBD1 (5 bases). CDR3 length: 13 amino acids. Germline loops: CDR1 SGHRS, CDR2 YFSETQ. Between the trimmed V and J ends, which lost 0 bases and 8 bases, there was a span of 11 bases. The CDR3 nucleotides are TGCGCCAGCAGCTTGGGGGACTCCCAAGGCTACACCTTC. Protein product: CASSLGDSQGYTF. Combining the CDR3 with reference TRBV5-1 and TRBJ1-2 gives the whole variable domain KAGVTQTPRYLIKTRGQQVTLSCSPISGHRSVSWYQQTPGQGLQFLFEYFSETQRNKGNFPGRFSGRQFSNSRSEMNVSTLELGDSALYLCASSLGDSQGYTFGSGTRLTVV.

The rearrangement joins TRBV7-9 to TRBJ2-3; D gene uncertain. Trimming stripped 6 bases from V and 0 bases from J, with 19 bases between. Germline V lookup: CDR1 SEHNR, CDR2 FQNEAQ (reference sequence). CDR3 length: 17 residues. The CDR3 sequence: CASSRPGFGPSTDTQYF. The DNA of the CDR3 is TGTGCCAGCAGTCGCCCCGGTTTTGGCCCTAGCACAGATACGCAGTATTTT.

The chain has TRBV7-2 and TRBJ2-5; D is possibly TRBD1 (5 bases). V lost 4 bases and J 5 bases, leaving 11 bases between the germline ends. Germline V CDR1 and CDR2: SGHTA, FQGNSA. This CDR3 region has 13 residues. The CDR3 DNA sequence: TGTGCCAGCAGCTCCAGGGTGGGGGAGACCCAGTACTTC. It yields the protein CASSSRVGETQYF. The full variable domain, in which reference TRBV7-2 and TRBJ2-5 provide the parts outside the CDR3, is GAGVSQSPSNKVTEKGKDVELRCDPISGHTALYWYRQSLGQGLEFLIYFQGNSAPDKSGLPSDRFSAERTGGSVSTLTIQRTQQEDSAVYLCASSSRVGETQYFGPGTRLLVL.

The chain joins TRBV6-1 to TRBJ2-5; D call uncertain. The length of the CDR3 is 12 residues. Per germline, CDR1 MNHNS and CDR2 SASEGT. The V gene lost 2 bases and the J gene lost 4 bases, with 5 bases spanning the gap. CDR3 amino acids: CASSEKGETQYF. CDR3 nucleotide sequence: TGTGCCAGCAGTGAAAAGGGAGAGACCCAGTACTTC.

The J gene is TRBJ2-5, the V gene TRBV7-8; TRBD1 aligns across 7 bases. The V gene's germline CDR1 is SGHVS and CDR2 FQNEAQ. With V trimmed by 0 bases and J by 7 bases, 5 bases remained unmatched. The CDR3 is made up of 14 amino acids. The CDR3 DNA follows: TGTGCCAGCAGCTTAGCAGGGGGCGCCGGGACCCAGTACTTC. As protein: CASSLAGGAGTQYF. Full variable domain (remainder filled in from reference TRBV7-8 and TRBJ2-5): GAGVSQSPRYKVAKRGQDVALRCDPISGHVSLFWYQQALGQGPEFLTYFQNEAQLDKSGLPSDRFFAERPEGSVSTLKIQRTQQEDSAVYLCASSLAGGAGTQYFGPGTRLLVL.

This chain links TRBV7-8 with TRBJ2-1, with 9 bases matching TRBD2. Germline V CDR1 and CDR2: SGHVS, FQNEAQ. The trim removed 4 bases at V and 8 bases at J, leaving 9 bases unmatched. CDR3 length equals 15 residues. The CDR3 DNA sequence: TGTGCCAGCAGCTCGCCGGCAGCGGGAGGTCATGAGCAGTTCTTC. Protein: CASSSPAAGGHEQFF. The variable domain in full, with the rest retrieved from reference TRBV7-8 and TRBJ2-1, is GAGVSQSPRYKVAKRGQDVALRCDPISGHVSLFWYQQALGQGPEFLTYFQNEAQLDKSGLPSDRFFAERPEGSVSTLKIQRTQQEDSAVYLCASSSPAAGGHEQFFGPGTRLTVL.

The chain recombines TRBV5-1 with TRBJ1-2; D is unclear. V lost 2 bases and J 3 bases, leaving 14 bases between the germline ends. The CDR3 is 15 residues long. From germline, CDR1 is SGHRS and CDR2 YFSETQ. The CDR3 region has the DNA TGCGCCAGCAGCTTAGCTCCGGAGAACGACTATGGCTACACCTTC. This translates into CASSLAPENDYGYTF. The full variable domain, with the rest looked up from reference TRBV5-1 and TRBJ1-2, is KAGVTQTPRYLIKTRGQQVTLSCSPISGHRSVSWYQQTPGQGLQFLFEYFSETQRNKGNFPGRFSGRQFSNSRSEMNVSTLELGDSALYLCASSLAPENDYGYTFGSGTRLTVV.